This T cell receptor (beta chain) was captured by sequencing in a study of shared clonotypes between healthy human individuals. Produced via immunoSEQ multiplex PCR; TCRdb's table is partial and in-frame only. Here the sample spans nearly 2 million clones, about 95% being singletons. General study results and limits: Compared with clonotypes that all four donors shared, non-shared clonotypes had lower generation probabilities. What rarefaction showed was incomplete sorted-subset sequencing despite large depth.

V lost 2 bases, J lost 11 bases, and 8 bases lay in between. The CDR3 contains 12 residues. Germline V gene lookup returns CDR1 SGHNT and CDR2 YYREEE (reference sequence). Concerning this clone: The antigen remains undetermined.

CD8 cells classed as naive were CD45RO-negative and positively selected for CCR7, excluding terminally differentiated effector memory CD45RA+ cells. The receptor's source is a man in his late teens or twenties in good health. Sequencing input: naive CD8+ T cells sorted from blood. The genes are TRBV5-4 and TRBJ1-6, with D possibly matching TRBD1 (5 bases). For the CDR3, the DNA is TGTGCCAGCAGCTTAGAGGGGACACCCCTCCACTTT. It is translated as CASSLEGTPLHF.